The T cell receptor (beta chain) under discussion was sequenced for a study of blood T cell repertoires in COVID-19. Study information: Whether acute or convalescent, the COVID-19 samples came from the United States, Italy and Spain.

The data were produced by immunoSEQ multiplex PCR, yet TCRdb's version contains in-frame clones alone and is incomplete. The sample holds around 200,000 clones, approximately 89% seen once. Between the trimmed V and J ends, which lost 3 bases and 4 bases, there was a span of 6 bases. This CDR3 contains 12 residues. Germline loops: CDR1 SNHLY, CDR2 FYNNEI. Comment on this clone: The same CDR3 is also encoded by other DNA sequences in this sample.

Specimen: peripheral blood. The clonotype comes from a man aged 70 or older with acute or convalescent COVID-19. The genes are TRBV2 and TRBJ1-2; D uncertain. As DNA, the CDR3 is TGTGCCAGCAGTGAGGGAGGCTATGGCTACACCTTC. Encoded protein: CASSEGGYGYTF.